The 19 T cell receptor beta chains below were found in one sample sequenced in a study of memory CD4+ T cells and cytomegalovirus serostatus. The method was immunoSEQ multiplex PCR; TCRdb's version includes in-frame clones alone and lacks a portion of them. The sample lists some 54,000 clones, about 86% occurring once. Single viable CD3+CD4+CD8-CD45RO+ cells were sorted as the memory CD4+ T cells. The sequenced sample consisted of memory CD4+ T cells from blood. The receptors here all came from an adult in good health and CMV-seropositive.

The chain links TRBV7-2 to TRBJ2-7; 10 nucleotides agree with TRBD1. V shed 4 bases and J 2 bases; nucleotides not matched to a gene: 5. The CDR3 has 15 residues. CDR1 is SGHTA and CDR2 is FQGNSA in the germline V gene. CDR3 sequence reads: CASSSRTGGAYEQYF. In DNA form, the CDR3 reads TGTGCCAGCAGCTCTCGGACAGGGGGGGCCTACGAGCAGTACTTC.

This chain links TRBV2 with TRBJ1-1; D is possibly TRBD1 (5 bases). Trimming cost V 8 bases and J 6 bases, with 13 bases left between them. Germline values: CDR1 SNHLY, CDR2 FYNNEI. This CDR3 has 12 residues. The CDR3 DNA follows: TGTGCCAGCGGAGGGGACGGCCCTGAAGCTTTCTTT. It yields the protein CASGGDGPEAFF. The variable domain in full, completed from reference TRBV2 and TRBJ1-1, reads EPEVTQTPSHQVTQMGQEVILRCVPISNHLYFYWYRQILGQKVEFLVSFYNNEISEKSEIFDDQFSVERPDGSNFTLKIRSTKLEDSAMYFCASGGDGPEAFFGQGTRLTVV.

This CDR3 reads CASSLGPSARTQHF. CDR3 nucleotide sequence: TGTGCCAGCAGCCTAGGGCCTTCTGCCAGGACCCAGCATTTT. This chain links TRBV7-2 with TRBJ1-5; the D is unclear. V shed 5 bases and J shed 11 bases, with 19 bases lying between them. Looked up from germline, CDR1 is SGHTA and CDR2 is FQGNSA. The CDR3 is made up of 14 amino acids. The complete variable domain, with remaining parts taken from reference TRBV7-2 and TRBJ1-5, reads GAGVSQSPSNKVTEKGKDVELRCDPISGHTALYWYRQSLGQGLEFLIYFQGNSAPDKSGLPSDRFSAERTGGSVSTLTIQRTQQEDSAVYLCASSLGPSARTQHFGDGTRLSIL.

The chain carries TRBV5-8 and TRBJ2-3; the D gene is possibly TRBD1 (5 bases). The CDR3 has 14 residues. V was clipped by 1 base and J by 0 bases, with 6 bases between them. Germline V gene sequence: CDR1 SGHTS, CDR2 YDEGEE. CDR3 loop: CASSLYRSTDTQYF. As DNA, the CDR3 is TGTGCCAGCAGCTTGTACAGGAGCACAGATACGCAGTATTTT.

DNA for the CDR3: TGTGCCAGCAGCTTTGGCCTGAGAGAGCCCCAGCATTTT. This translates into CASSFGLREPQHF. This chain links TRBV7-8 with TRBJ1-5; no reliable D call. Germline V lookup: CDR1 SGHVS, CDR2 FQNEAQ. The CDR3 runs 13 residues. V lost 3 bases and J 8 bases, leaving 11 bases between the germline ends.

CDR3 protein: CASSESRTGPNSPLHF. For the CDR3, the DNA is TGTGCCAGCAGTGAATCCCGGACAGGGCCAAATTCACCCCTCCACTTT. The chain recombines TRBV6-1 with TRBJ1-6; 8 bases agree with TRBD1. V was clipped by 2 bases and J by 7 bases; unmatched bases: 7. This CDR3 contains 16 residues. Germline V lookup: CDR1 MNHNS, CDR2 SASEGT.

This chain links TRBV7-6 with TRBJ2-1; the D is unclear. Looked up from germline, CDR1 is SGHVS and CDR2 is FNYEAQ. The CDR3 is made up of 14 amino acids. The V end was cut by 5 bases, the J end by 10 bases, with 18 bases between. CDR3 in DNA: TGTGCCAGCAGCCCAGCCCCTATGTACGGGGAGCAGTTCTTC. It codes for CASSPAPMYGEQFF.

This chain joins TRBV2 and TRBJ1-3; possible D gene TRBD1, 6 bases. In germline, CDR1 is SNHLY, CDR2 FYNNEI. Deletions cut 7 bases from V and 3 bases from J, with 13 bases between. The CDR3 is 14 residues long. CDR3: CASMWGTFGNTIYF. The CDR3 DNA follows: TGTGCCAGCATGTGGGGGACATTTGGAAACACCATATATTTT.

This chain connects TRBV4-3 to TRBJ1-4; D gene ambiguous. Germline CDR1 reads LGHNA; CDR2 reads YSLEER. V lost 2 bases and J 0 bases, leaving 16 bases between the germline ends. The CDR3 spans 18 residues. The CDR3 sequence: CASSQLDFLLATNEKLFF. CDR3 DNA: TGCGCCAGCAGCCAATTGGACTTCCTGCTAGCAACTAATGAAAAACTGTTTTTT.

The V gene is TRBV2, the J gene TRBJ1-5; no clear D. CDR3 size: 12 residues. Per germline, CDR1 SNHLY and CDR2 FYNNEI. With 5 bases removed from V and 0 bases from J, the gap between germline ends came to 2 bases. The CDR3 spells CASSLSNQPQHF. CDR3 nucleotides: TGTGCCAGCAGTCTTAGCAATCAGCCCCAGCATTTT.

The rearrangement joins TRBV5-1 to TRBJ1-2, with 9 bases that match TRBD1. Germline loops: CDR1 SGHRS, CDR2 YFSETQ. The CDR3 consists of 14 residues. The ends lost 0 bases at V and 7 bases at J; junction bases unmatched: 4. The DNA for the CDR3 is TGCGCCAGCAGCTTGGCGGACAGGGGAAGTGGCTACACCTTC. This encodes CASSLADRGSGYTF.

The rearrangement links TRBV7-9 to TRBJ1-2, with 8 positions matching TRBD1. V lost 6 bases, J lost 4 bases, and 13 bases stayed unmatched. The CDR3 contains 16 residues. CDR1 and CDR2 (germline): SEHNR, FQNEAQ (reference sequence). CDR3 sequence reads: CASSPSRGPRSYGYTF. CDR3 coding DNA: TGTGCCAGCAGTCCGAGCAGGGGGCCGAGAAGCTATGGCTACACCTTC.

In this sample, this clone turned up once. J is TRBJ2-7 and V is TRBV9; possibly TRBD1 for D (6 bases). V lost 1 base, J lost 3 bases, and 14 bases lay in between. The length of the CDR3 is 15 residues. Germline assignment: CDR1 SGDLS and CDR2 YYNGEE. The CDR3 sequence is CASSVSQTGNYEQYF. The CDR3 nucleotides read TGTGCCAGCAGCGTATCCCAAACAGGGAACTACGAGCAGTACTTC.

In this sample, this clone turned up once. V and J are TRBV28 and TRBJ1-3, with D maybe TRBD1 (6 bases). Germline V CDR1 and CDR2: MDHEN, SYDVKM. V was clipped by 5 bases and J by 1 base, with 12 bases between them. The length of the CDR3 is 15 residues. Written as DNA, the CDR3 is TGTGCCAGCAGTCCGGCAGGGGTTTCTGGAAACACCATATATTTT. Translated: CASSPAGVSGNTIYF.

The chain links TRBV9 to TRBJ1-6, with D tentatively TRBD1 (6 bases). Germline CDR1 is SGDLS and CDR2 is YYNGEE. V was trimmed by 2 bases and J by 7 bases, leaving 10 bases between them. The CDR3 covers 14 residues. CDR3 DNA: TGTGCCAGCAGCGTTCTCGGGGGCAATTCACCCCTCCACTTT. This codes for CASSVLGGNSPLHF.

The V and J genes are TRBV5-6 and TRBJ2-5; D is unclear. CDR1 SGHDT and CDR2 YYEEEE come from the germline V gene. V lost 3 bases and J 1 base, leaving 13 bases between the germline ends. The CDR3 extends over 15 amino acids. The CDR3 DNA reads TGTGCCAGCAGCTCGGAAGGGCCGAGCCAAGAGACCCAGTACTTC. Translation: CASSSEGPSQETQYF. The full variable domain, its missing parts supplied by reference TRBV5-6 and TRBJ2-5, is DAGVTQSPTHLIKTRGQQVTLRCSPKSGHDTVSWYQQALGQGPQFIFQYYEEEERQRGNFPDRFSGHQFPNYSSELNVNALLLGDSALYLCASSSEGPSQETQYFGPGTRLLVL.

This chain uses TRBV4-3 with TRBJ2-2; 8 bases match TRBD1. The CDR3 has 15 residues. Looked up from germline, CDR1 is LGHNA and CDR2 is YSLEER. V shed 0 bases and J 7 bases; nucleotides not matched to a gene: 4. The CDR3 DNA reads as TGCGCCAGCAGCCAAGACCAGGGGGCGGGCGGGGAGCTGTTTTTT. Residues: CASSQDQGAGGELFF.

This chain links TRBV6-6 with TRBJ2-7; D may be TRBD1 (5 bases). In germline, CDR1 is MNHNY, CDR2 SVGAGI (reference sequence). The CDR3 is made up of 13 amino acids. The germline V and J ends were trimmed by 7 bases and 2 bases, with 12 bases remaining between them. CDR3 nucleotides: TGTGCCAGCACTGCCCCAGGGACCTACGAGCAGTACTTC. Residues: CASTAPGTYEQYF.

The chain is built from TRBV28 and TRBJ1-4; 10 bases align to TRBD1. J was trimmed by 3 bases and V by 1 base; bases with no gene match: 5. In germline, CDR1 is MDHEN, CDR2 SYDVKM. The CDR3 totals 17 residues. CDR3 DNA sequence: TGTGCCAGCAGTTTATCGGGACAGGGGTGGTCTAATGAAAAACTGTTTTTT. Translating gives CASSLSGQGWSNEKLFF.